This note documents a single T cell receptor (beta chain) sequence. This entry is derived from a study of blood T cell repertoires in COVID-19. The germline V gene encodes CDR1 SGHNT and CDR2 YENEEA. Trimming left V 3 bases short and J 11 bases short, with 9 bases between. The CDR3 has 11 residues. Assay: immunoSEQ multiplex PCR; the TCRdb copy retains only in-frame clones and omits some. The table includes 100,000 to 150,000 clones, over 80% detected once. The chain employs TRBV11-3 and TRBJ2-3, with D uncertain. The sample comprised peripheral blood. The sequence derives from a woman aged 70-85 years with acute or convalescent COVID-19. The chain's CDR3 is CASSFSVEQYF. DNA for the CDR3: TGTGCCAGCAGCTTTTCGGTTGAGCAGTATTTT. The whole variable domain, filled in from reference TRBV11-3 and TRBJ2-3, reads EAGVVQSPRYKIIEKKQPVAFWCNPISGHNTLYWYLQNLGQGPELLIRYENEEAVDDSQLPKDRFSAERLKGVDSTLKIQPAELGDSAVYLCASSFSVEQYFGPGTRLTVL.